This section outlines one T cell receptor beta chain sequence together with its context. The clone's antigen remains unknown. Per-base qualities were not stored, and no clone one base away is much larger. The cohort comprised under 700 healthy bone marrow donors. All cohort members were sampled while nominally healthy, although unrecorded immune exposures were likely present. The donor tested CMV seronegative and was one of the 352 seronegative cohort members. Every donor gave a peripheral blood sample, and the peripheral blood mononuclear cells from that sample were used for TCR beta sequencing. The Qiagen DNeasy Blood Extraction Kit was used to extract genomic DNA from the blood cell samples. V ends up 7 bases short and J 4 bases short, with an unmatched junction base count of 8. CDR1 and CDR2 are drawn from the germline V gene: SNHLY, FYNNEI. Spanning cysteine to phenylalanine, the CDR3 consists of 15 amino acids. CDR3 DNA only is kept here, 45 bases in frame from base 1.

These data belong to a study of cytomegalovirus exposure and HLA in healthy donors (dated by TCRdb to the late 2010s). In the study overall: According to an earlier analysis of several hundred of the donors, about 179 million T cells yielded 90 million to 130 million unique TCR beta sequences and about 280 Gb of sequence data. Class I and class II HLA loci were covered by the typing at four-digit resolution. Along with the approximately 600-subject first cohort, a separate validation cohort of 120 different subjects was used. In an earlier analysis of about 590 of the donors, high-throughput TCR beta sequencing was used to judge whether each TCR beta V gene segment behaved as functional or pseudogenic. The study aimed to test whether signatures of past pathogen exposure could be identified by cataloging public T cell receptors. To study patterns of TCR occurrence, a later analysis re-analyzed previously published TCR beta repertoires from 666 donors and added high-resolution HLA genotyping. In a later genetic analysis, genome-wide SNP genotypes for about 55% of the 666 donors were used, and that subset was treated as a discovery cohort. Donor age, sex, ethnicity and CMV serostatus were compiled together with the repertoire data. Roughly 300 gigabases of sequencing data and 70 million to 100 million unique TCR sequences made up an early release that covered approximately 650 HLA-typed donors. In the later analysis, no new phenotypic data were used to find candidate immune exposures; instead, reliance was placed on TCR beta sequences and their occurrence across donors. Four to six DR-DQ haplotypes were handled as single units for association and clustering, since linkage in the cohort was strong. The study used immunosequencing to profile the T cell repertoires of hundreds of subjects and linked those repertoires to cytomegalovirus serostatus. All discovery cohort repertoires had been generated using a single sequencing platform. The number of donors typed differed by locus, with roughly 629-640 for A, B, C, DRB1 and DQB1, roughly 520 for DQA1, 600 to 610 for DPA1, and roughly 450 for DPB1. Among some 400 genotyped donors of the cohort, an average of roughly 230,000 unique TCR beta nucleotide sequences was sequenced per donor, of which roughly 17% were non-productive. To predict cytomegalovirus infection status, the study brought together high-throughput TCR immunosequencing, statistical association of individual TCRs with disease status, and machine learning. Of the roughly 400 genotyped donors, approximately 83% fell in the genetic ancestry cluster associated with self-reported Caucasian donors.

Points the paper makes about the study in general: According to a later analysis, most CMV-associated TCR beta chains appeared to be HLA-restricted, and the HLA associations seemed to be driven largely by CMV exposure. Immune exposure information for the cohort was limited to CMV serostatus. In a later genetic analysis, fewer N-insertions in productive TCRs were reported among donors in an Asian-associated ancestry cluster than the roughly 700-donor mean. Across donors, most TCR sequences were observed very rarely, whereas some public TCRs were present in many individuals. A further reported finding was that TCR beta sequences accurately predicted the HLA-A and HLA-B alleles for most subjects in the first cohort. The classifier was reported to diagnose cytomegalovirus status with high specificity and sensitivity in both the original and validation cohorts. Presence/absence analyses assumed roughly uniform sequencing depth across donors, an assumption that may not hold. Specific HLA alleles were associated with 15,000 to 20,000 TCR beta sequences at a false discovery rate of 0.05 in a later analysis. Some IMGT-functional V segments, including TRBV6-2 and TRBV6-3, could not be told apart with the 87-base-pair reads, so those segments were excluded. Linkage disequilibrium might explain the correlated functional status among segregating V segments, but an unknown experimental factor could not be excluded. It was suggested by the authors that the approach could potentially be generalized to other disease states and immunological phenotypes. A later analysis found that TCR association rates varied across HLA loci, with DRB1 alleles showing the most associated TCRs and HLA-C alleles the fewest. A few of the identified cytomegalovirus-associated TCR beta chains were confirmed in vitro to be specific for cytomegalovirus antigens. V-gene and J-gene trimming of TCR beta chains was associated with a missense DCLRE1C variant in a later genetic analysis, and the association was replicated in an independent cohort. According to a later analysis, parvovirus B19, influenza, CMV and Epstein-Barr virus appeared linked to several top co-occurrence clusters. Broadly in line with IMGT annotations, most TCR beta V segments showed up in productive rearrangements about 87% or about 30% of the time in an earlier analysis of under 700 of the donors. Because HLA typing was unavailable for some donors at each locus, only the typed subset was used in association tests. In this cohort, only TCR beta chains were sequenced, and detectable features were limited by the absence of alpha or paired-chain data. The study gave a list of about 160 TCR beta chains associated with cytomegalovirus. A group of highly shared sequence variants was considered likely to be a technical artifact of the sequencing pipeline. When HLA alleles, especially DR and DQ, strongly co-occurred, TCR associations were difficult to assign to individual alleles. The earlier analysis of around 600 of the donors excluded some 15 rarely observed V segments, including chromosome 9 orphons, because counts were too low. In a later analysis, HLA-associated TCR beta chains showed more clonal expansion and lower generation probabilities than non-associated chains that were equally common.

Library construction relied on the immunoSEQ multiplex PCR assay. A mixture of 60 forward primers for TCR Vbeta segments and 13 reverse primers for TCR Jbeta segments was used in the multiplex PCR. The CDR3 region of rearranged TCR beta genes was amplified from genomic DNA with a multiplex PCR assay. The amplified TCR beta libraries were sequenced on the Illumina HiSeq System as 87-base-pair reads. The paper's processing steps were these. A later analysis tallied roughly 80 million unique TCR beta chains across the 700 or so repertoires, and around 10 million of those chains were shared by two or more donors. Raw reads were error-corrected and collapsed into unique sequences with a nearest-neighbor algorithm that merged closely related sequences to remove PCR and sequencing errors. To assign V, D and J gene segments, CDR3 sequences were aligned to IMGT reference sequences. For a sequence to be retained, at least a six-nucleotide match to both a V gene segment and a J gene segment was required. A rearrangement was called productive if the CDR3 had no stop codons and remained in frame with V and J, and every other rearrangement was called non-productive. Following IMGT convention, CDR3 was defined as the stretch from the second conserved V-encoded cysteine to the conserved J-encoded phenylalanine. Sequences without an unambiguous match to a single V gene segment were excluded from the earlier analysis of about 600 of the donors. An earlier analysis of fewer than 650 of the donors classified V segments as functional when productive rearrangements were above 56.7% and as segregating when the standard deviation between donors was above 5%. To diagnose cytomegalovirus status from the catalog of TCR beta chain sequences, a statistical classification framework was built. V and J gene assignment, in a later analysis, came from comparing TCR nucleotide sequences with IMGT/GENE-DB human TR gene sequences. A later analysis assigned CDR3 sequences and most-parsimonious VDJ recombination scenarios with the TCRdist pipeline. In a later analysis, each TCR beta chain was defined by its CDR3 amino acid sequence together with its V-gene family, and reads without a unique V-gene family were excluded. To address suspected cross-contamination and a sequencing artifact, a later analysis removed roughly 580 highly shared, low-generation-probability nucleotide sequences. In a later analysis, a clonal expansion index for each public chain was calculated from normalized within-repertoire ranks of inferred template counts. A later analysis computed generation probabilities with a VDJ recombination model fitted to out-of-frame rearrangements, and checked the results against IGoR. In a later analysis, TCR-TCR, TCR-HLA and TCR-CMV co-occurrence was scored with hypergeometric tests, and a repertoire-size bias correction was applied to TCR pairs. A later analysis estimated false discovery rates by permuting HLA or CMV assignments 20 times. In a later analysis, co-occurring TCRs were grouped using DBSCAN, and TCRdist sequence similarity was added for clustering within HLA-allele-positive subsets. Repertoires with fewer than 30,000 or more than 120,000 public chains were left out of co-occurrence clustering, as were a few repertoires with anomalous nucleotide sharing. TCRdb carries this immuneACCESS record with in-frame sequences only. Its versions omit some clonotypes, under half of them owing to an unresolved V gene in the studies checked, with the rest unexplained. V and J calls and clone size follow that table, whereas D and trimming were derived from the DNA. The sample data list about 120,000 clones, and roughly 80% of these were observed just once. The top ten clones comprise 2.1% of the sample.

This receptor was taken from a man aged 25 to 40 in good health and CMV-seronegative. Recombination linked TRBV2 to TRBJ2-5, with 11 junctional bases fitting TRBD1. Input material: PBMCs. The nucleotide sequence reads TGTGCCAGCATCGGGTTGGACAGGGGGCGAGAGACCCAGTACTTC. This gives the protein CASIGLDRGRETQYF. The full variable domain, with segments outside the CDR3 supplied by the reference TRBV2 and TRBJ2-5 proteins, appears as EPEVTQTPSHQVTQMGQEVILRCVPISNHLYFYWYRQILGQKVEFLVSFYNNEISEKSEIFDDQFSVERPDGSNFTLKIRSTKLEDSAMYFCASIGLDRGRETQYFGPGTRLLVL.